Shown below are 7 T cell receptor beta chains from a single sample sequenced in a study of blood T cell repertoires in COVID-19. Clones were sequenced by immunoSEQ multiplex PCR, and TCRdb holds only the in-frame ones, with some missing. Here the sample spans about 220,000 clones, nearly 90% being singletons. Input material: PBMCs or T cells enriched from blood (not recorded which). The receptors were sampled from a man aged 25 to 40 who had been exposed to COVID-19.

The V gene is TRBV28, the J gene TRBJ2-2; D might be TRBD2 (5 bases). V dropped 10 bases and J dropped 7 bases, with 16 bases sitting between them. This CDR3 is built from 13 residues. Per germline, CDR1 MDHEN and CDR2 SYDVKM. CDR3 sequence (DNA): TGTGCCACCTCGCGGGTCTGGGGCGGGGAGCTGTTTTTT. Translation gives CATSRVWGGELFF.

This chain links TRBV6-6 with TRBJ1-1, with 8 bases that match TRBD1. CDR3 size: 15 residues. V gave up 4 bases and J gave up 1 base; unmatched junction bases: 5. The V gene's germline CDR1 is MNHNY and CDR2 SVGAGI (reference sequence). The CDR3 DNA reads as TGTGCCAGCAGTTCGACAGACAGGGGGAACACTGAAGCTTTCTTT. Translated: CASSSTDRGNTEAFF.

This chain connects TRBV5-4 to TRBJ1-2; TRBD1 is a possible D gene (6 bases). V lost 9 bases, J lost 8 bases, and 14 bases lay in between. This CDR3 has 11 residues. The V gene's germline CDR1 is SGHNT and CDR2 YYREEE (reference sequence). CDR3 coding DNA: TGTGCCACACGGGCAGGGGAAGGCTACACCTTC. Its translation: CATRAGEGYTF. The complete variable domain, with remaining parts taken from reference TRBV5-4 and TRBJ1-2, reads ETGVTQSPTHLIKTRGQQVTLRCSSQSGHNTVSWYQQALGQGPQFIFQYYREEENGRGNFPPRFSGLQFPNYSSELNVNALELDDSALYLCATRAGEGYTFGSGTRLTVV.

The rearrangement links TRBV3-1 (or the pseudogene TRBV3-2) to TRBJ1-1, with D uncertain. Germline CDR1 reads LGHDT; CDR2 reads YNNKEL (reference sequence). Trimming took 1 base from V and 0 from J, leaving 6 bases between them. The CDR3 extends over 14 amino acids. This CDR3 reads CASSQGPVNTEAFF. CDR3 nucleotides: TGTGCCAGCAGCCAAGGCCCAGTGAACACTGAAGCTTTCTTT.

This chain joins TRBV7-9 and TRBJ2-1; D may be TRBD2 (6 bases). The V end was cut by 5 bases, the J end by 4 bases, with 18 bases between. Germline loops: CDR1 SEHNR, CDR2 FQNEAQ (reference sequence). The CDR3 length is 16 residues. Written as DNA, the CDR3 is TGTGCCAGCAGCCCCACCGGGACTCTGAATTACAATGAGCAGTTCTTC. It yields the protein CASSPTGTLNYNEQFF.

V usage is TRBV5-1 and J usage is TRBJ1-1; D gene ambiguous. V lost 4 bases to trimming and J lost 5 bases, with 12 bases between them. The CDR3 contains 13 residues. CDR1 and CDR2 (germline): SGHRS, YFSETQ. CDR3 DNA: TGCGCCAGCAGCATAGAGGGAAAGACTGAAGCTTTCTTT. Encoded protein: CASSIEGKTEAFF.

The chain carries TRBV5-4 and TRBJ2-7, with TRBD1 identical over 7 bases. J gave up 4 bases and V 4 bases, and 11 bases lay outside the gene matches. Germline lookup yields CDR1 SGHNT and CDR2 YYREEE (reference sequence). This CDR3 has 15 amino acids. CDR3 sequence (DNA): TGTGCCAGCAGCCAGCTGGACAGGCCATCGTACGAGCAGTACTTC. Amino acids: CASSQLDRPSYEQYF.